The 26 T cell receptor beta chains listed next were all sequenced from one sample in a study of blood T cell repertoires in COVID-19. Clones were read by immunoSEQ multiplex PCR, and TCRdb kept only the in-frame ones, dropping some. This sample has a few hundred thousand clones; roughly 86% occur once, and the top ten carry 1.7%. The sequenced sample was PBMCs or T cells enriched from blood (not recorded which). These receptors originate from a woman younger than 45 who had recovered from COVID-19.

This clone was recorded only once. The rearrangement joins TRBV9 to TRBJ1-2, with TRBD1 matching over 12 bases. The CDR3 covers 15 residues. The germline gives CDR1 SGDLS, CDR2 YYNGEE. The V segment lost 3 bases and the J segment 8 bases; nucleotides outside the gene matches: 8. CDR3 region: CASSDPRDRGQGYTF. Here the CDR3 DNA reads TGTGCCAGCAGCGACCCCCGGGACAGGGGGCAAGGCTACACCTTC.

This clone was counted once. V usage is TRBV4-2 and J usage is TRBJ2-1, with 11 positions matching TRBD2. V dropped 4 bases and J dropped 12; count of bases not matched to a gene: 11. Germline CDR1 and CDR2: LGHNA and YNFKEQ. The CDR3 contains 15 residues. The CDR3 spells CASSPGLAEYAGQFF. In nucleotides, the CDR3 is TGTGCCAGCAGCCCGGGACTAGCGGAGTATGCAGGGCAGTTCTTC.

The J gene is TRBJ1-1, the V gene TRBV10-3; D is possibly TRBD1 (5 bases). The CDR3 is made up of 12 amino acids. The germline V gene encodes CDR1 ENHRY and CDR2 SYGVKD. V was pared by 3 bases and J by 3 bases, with 5 bases between. The CDR3 DNA reads as TGTGCCATCAGTGAAGGGGACACTGAAGCTTTCTTT. Protein: CAISEGDTEAFF.

The rearrangement links TRBV5-1 to TRBJ2-3; TRBD2 agrees at 8 bases. CDR3 size: 14 residues. The germline V gene has CDR1 SGHRS and CDR2 YFSETQ. V was pared by 3 bases and J by 3 bases, with 3 bases of the junction left unmatched. CDR3 amino acids: CASSSGGLTDTQYF. Here the CDR3 DNA reads TGCGCCAGCAGCTCGGGGGGGCTGACAGATACGCAGTATTTT.

As DNA, the CDR3 is TGTGCCAGCAGCGTATCCCGAGCGGGGGGGTCAAATACGCAGTATTTT. Protein product: CASSVSRAGGSNTQYF. The V and J genes are TRBV9 and TRBJ2-3; 10 bases match TRBD2. The CDR3 contains 16 residues. The junction had 9 bases not matched to a gene; V was cut back by 1 base and J by 7 bases. Per germline, CDR1 SGDLS and CDR2 YYNGEE.

The V and J genes are TRBV5-4 and TRBJ2-7; D may be TRBD1 (5 bases). V was pared by 1 base and J by 5 bases, with 10 bases between. Germline V gene lookup returns CDR1 SGHNT and CDR2 YYREEE (reference sequence). This CDR3 has 13 residues. Here the CDR3 reads CASSLLLGDEQYF. CDR3 sequence (DNA): TGTGCCAGCAGCTTGTTGCTAGGGGACGAGCAGTACTTC.

This clone was seen just once. The chain is built from TRBV19 and TRBJ1-2; 7 bases align to TRBD1. CDR3 length: 12 amino acids. V gave up 10 bases and J gave up 5 bases; unmatched junction bases: 7. Germline CDR1 LNHDA, CDR2 SQIVND (reference sequence). The DNA of the CDR3 is TGTGCCACCAAAGACAGGGAATATGGCTACACCTTC. Residues: CATKDREYGYTF.

V and J are TRBV11-1 and TRBJ2-1; 7 positions agree with TRBD2. Looked up from germline, CDR1 is SGHAT and CDR2 is FQDESV (reference sequence). This CDR3 has 12 residues. V shed 4 bases, J shed 10 bases, and the junction held 4 bases outside the gene matches. For the CDR3, the DNA is TGTGCCAGCAGCTACCGGGGGGTCGAGCAGTTCTTC. Its translation: CASSYRGVEQFF.

The chain combines TRBV18 with TRBJ2-2; a weak D match, TRBD1 (6 bases). Germline V gene sequence: CDR1 KGHSH, CDR2 LQKENI. The CDR3 has 12 amino acids. The germline V and J ends were trimmed by 2 bases and 8 bases, with 6 bases remaining between them. The CDR3 DNA reads TGTGCCAGCTCACCAACAGGGGGGGAGCTGTTTTTT. Protein: CASSPTGGELFF.

The CDR3 loop is CASSYVGGGFQPQHF. Here the CDR3 DNA reads TGTGCCAGCAGTTATGTAGGGGGTGGTTTTCAGCCCCAGCATTTT. The V and J genes are TRBV6-6 and TRBJ1-5, with D possibly TRBD1 on 6 matching bases. The CDR3 sequence is 15 residues long. Trimming pared 3 bases from V and 6 bases from J, leaving 15 bases between. Germline V gives CDR1 MNHNY, CDR2 SVGAGI (reference sequence).

The rearrangement uses TRBV14 and TRBJ2-7; D uncertain. V lost 2 bases and J 4 bases, leaving 3 bases between the germline ends. The length of the CDR3 is 11 residues. Germline assignment: CDR1 SGHDN and CDR2 FVKESK. CDR3 sequence reads: CASSQHYEQYF. Written as DNA, the CDR3 is TGTGCCAGCAGCCAACATTACGAGCAGTACTTC.

The chain carries TRBV19 and TRBJ1-1, with no clear D. The V and J ends lost 5 bases and 0 bases respectively, with 7 bases between them. The CDR3 contains 13 residues. Germline V CDR1 and CDR2: LNHDA, SQIVND (reference sequence). CDR3 region: CASSWALNTEAFF. The DNA of the CDR3 is TGTGCCAGTAGTTGGGCCCTGAACACTGAAGCTTTCTTT.

This clone was seen a single time. The chain carries TRBV2 and TRBJ2-7; tentatively, D is TRBD2 (5 bases). Germline CDR1 is SNHLY and CDR2 is FYNNEI. CDR3 length: 12 amino acids. V lost 6 bases to trimming and J lost 6 bases, with 12 bases between them. The CDR3: CASRQDYREQYF. The CDR3, as DNA: TGTGCCAGCAGACAAGACTACCGCGAGCAGTACTTC.

The rearrangement uses TRBV29-1 and TRBJ2-7, with TRBD1 matching over 9 bases. The germline V gene has CDR1 SQVTM and CDR2 ANQGSEA. J gave up 4 bases and V 1 base, and 5 bases lay outside the gene matches. CDR3 length equals 14 residues. Here the CDR3 DNA reads TGCAGCGTTGAAGGGGGACAGGGTAGGTACGAGCAGTACTTC. This gives the protein CSVEGGQGRYEQYF.

The V gene is TRBV30, the J gene TRBJ2-7, with 9 bases that match TRBD1. Trimming took 5 bases from V and 4 from J; bases not matched to a gene: 9. Germline CDR1 GTSNPN, CDR2 SVGIG (reference sequence). This CDR3 region has 14 residues. CDR3 sequence: CAWDPGQGVYEQYF. CDR3 DNA: TGTGCCTGGGACCCGGGACAGGGTGTGTACGAGCAGTACTTC. Combining the CDR3 with reference TRBV30 and TRBJ2-7 gives the whole variable domain SQTIHQWPATLVQPVGSPLSLECTVEGTSNPNLYWYRQAAGRGLQLLFYSVGIGQISSEVPQNLSASRPQDRQFILSSKKLLLSDSGFYLCAWDPGQGVYEQYFGPGTRLTVT.

The J gene is TRBJ2-2, the V gene TRBV10-3; 10 bases line up with TRBD2. Germline V gene data show CDR1 as ENHRY and CDR2 as SYGVKD. This CDR3 spans 18 amino acids. V lost 4 bases and J lost 0; bases outside the gene matches: 8. This chain's CDR3 is CAISGTSGRGPNTGELFF. In nucleotides, the CDR3 is TGTGCCATCAGTGGGACTAGCGGCCGAGGACCGAACACCGGGGAGCTGTTTTTT.

The genes are TRBV5-6 and TRBJ2-3; D is perhaps TRBD2 (5 bases). V lost 0 bases, J lost 5 bases, and 10 bases lay in between. The CDR3 is 14 amino acids. CDR1 and CDR2 (germline): SGHDT, YYEEEE. Here the CDR3 DNA reads TGTGCCAGCAGCTTGGGACTACTCCGAGATACGCAGTATTTT. This codes for CASSLGLLRDTQYF.

This clone was counted a single time. CDR3 coding DNA: TGCAGCGTGGTTGGGGGGGAATCCTACGAGCAGTACTTC. This translates into CSVVGGESYEQYF. V gene TRBV29-1 combines with J gene TRBJ2-7, with TRBD2 identical over 7 bases. V gave up 6 bases and J gave up 1 base; unmatched junction bases: 6. Germline CDR1 reads SQVTM; CDR2 reads ANQGSEA. This CDR3 is built from 13 residues.

This clone showed up just a few times. The V gene is TRBV19, the J gene TRBJ2-5, with 10 bases fitting TRBD1. The CDR3 totals 15 residues. Per the germline V gene, CDR1 is LNHDA and CDR2 is SQIVND (reference sequence). The J segment lost 4 bases and the V segment lost 5 bases, leaving 7 bases of the junction unmatched. In nucleotides, the CDR3 is TGTGCCAGTAGTGCCTCCGGGACAGGGGCAGAGACCCAGTACTTC. Amino acids: CASSASGTGAETQYF.

CDR3: CASRASYEQYF. Here the CDR3 DNA reads TGTGCCAGCAGGGCCTCCTACGAGCAGTACTTC. The V and J genes are TRBV2 and TRBJ2-7; D unresolved. In germline, CDR1 is SNHLY, CDR2 FYNNEI. The V and J ends lost 6 bases and 0 bases respectively, with 3 bases between them. The CDR3 is made up of 11 amino acids.

This sequence joins TRBV5-6 and TRBJ2-2; 8 bases map to TRBD1. Germline V gene data show CDR1 as SGHDT and CDR2 as YYEEEE. The CDR3 loop spans 16 amino acids. V lost 1 base and J lost 2; bases outside the gene matches: 4. Here the CDR3 reads CASSLRTGLNTGELFF. The CDR3 coding sequence is TGTGCCAGCAGCTTGCGGACAGGGCTTAACACCGGGGAGCTGTTTTTT.

The rearrangement links TRBV3-1 (or the pseudogene TRBV3-2) to TRBJ1-2; D may be TRBD1 (5 bases). The CDR3 covers 15 residues. Germline-derived CDR1 and CDR2 are LGHDT and YNNKEL (reference sequence). V was pared by 1 base and J by 8 bases, with 17 bases between. CDR3 sequence (DNA): TGTGCCAGCAGCCAAGCTTTTCAGGGAAAAGGGGGCTACACCTTC. It specifies CASSQAFQGKGGYTF.

The rearrangement uses TRBV18 and TRBJ1-2; D ambiguous. The CDR3 has 16 amino acids. The V gene's germline CDR1 is KGHSH and CDR2 LQKENI. The V gene lost 3 bases and the J gene lost 4 bases, with 18 bases spanning the gap. In nucleotides, the CDR3 is TGTGCCAGCTCACCGACGGCGTCTGGGAGCCTCTATGGCTACACCTTC. Its translation: CASSPTASGSLYGYTF.

This chain uses TRBV7-2 with TRBJ2-7; possibly TRBD2 for D (7 bases). There are 18 residues in the CDR3. Trimming removed 4 bases at V and 3 bases at J, with 25 bases between. Germline CDR1 reads SGHTA; CDR2 reads FQGNSA. CDR3 sequence reads: CASSWYASVRGGHYEQYF. The CDR3 coding sequence is TGTGCCAGCAGCTGGTATGCTTCGGTTAGGGGGGGCCACTACGAGCAGTACTTC.

The chain is built from TRBV7-8 and TRBJ1-1; no clear D. Germline-derived CDR1 and CDR2 are SGHVS and FQNEAQ. The germline V and J ends were trimmed by 5 bases and 6 bases, with 10 bases remaining between them. This CDR3 region has 12 residues. In DNA, the CDR3 is TGTGCCAGCAGCCCTACCCTCCCTGAAGCTTTCTTT. It codes for CASSPTLPEAFF.

The rearrangement joins TRBV6-2 or TRBV6-3 to TRBJ2-7; the D is unclear. Trimming took off 4 bases at V and 2 bases at J, with 6 bases between the two ends. CDR1 MNHEY and CDR2 SVGEGT come from the germline V gene. The CDR3 runs 12 residues. The CDR3 loop reads CASSLTTYEQYF. CDR3 in DNA: TGTGCCAGCAGTTTAACTACCTACGAGCAGTACTTC.